A selection of T cell receptor beta chains follows, all from one sample in a study of T cells in Graves' hyperthyroidism and ophthalmopathy. From the multiplex PCR reads, TCRdb called clonotypes with MiXCR, one entry per CDR3 protein. Among approximately 590,000 distinct CDR3 sequences listed, 46% were seen once. The source material was peripheral blood or thyroid tissue (not recorded which). These receptors originate from a woman younger than 30 with Graves' hyperthyroidism. Each CDR3 is given with its conserved first and last residue. The order of the fields is CDR3 DNA, CDR3 protein, J gene, V gene, clone size, D gene. The D gene is left open where the match is weak. Clone size is given for some rows only: seen once, a few or many times, or a class if the clone is expanded.

TGTGCCAGCAGTGAGGGGGGGCTCTACAATGAGCAGTTCTTC,CASSEGGLYNEQFF,TRBJ2-1,TRBV25-1,.,.
TGTGCCAGCAGTTCTCCGGGGCCCTCTAATCGGCCCCAGCATTTT,CASSSPGPSNRPQHF,TRBJ1-5,TRBV2,.,.
TGCGCCAGCAGCCGCACCGGGACTGCCGGAGAGACCCAGTACTTC,CASSRTGTAGETQYF,TRBJ2-5,TRBV5-1,.,.
TGCAGCGTCCCCGGGACGTTATTTGAAGCTTTCTTT,CSVPGTLFEAFF,TRBJ1-1,TRBV29-1,many,.
TGTGCCAGTCTTGCCGTAGCGGGAGGCCCCTACGAGCAGTACTTC,CASLAVAGGPYEQYF,TRBJ2-7,TRBV2,.,TRBD2
TGCAGCGTTGAAGTGGGGACACGCGAAGCTTTCTTT,CSVEVGTREAFF,TRBJ1-1,TRBV29-1,.,.
TGTGCCAGCAGCTTCTGGGACACTGAAGCTTTCTTT,CASSFWDTEAFF,TRBJ1-1,TRBV11-3,many,.
TGTGCCATCAGTATCGGACTAGCGGGGACCTACGAGCAGTACTTC,CAISIGLAGTYEQYF,TRBJ2-7,TRBV10-3,many,TRBD2
TGTGCCATCAGTACGGGACAGGTCTCCTACGAGCAGTACTTC,CAISTGQVSYEQYF,TRBJ2-7,TRBV10-3,.,TRBD1
TGTGCCACCAGTGATACGGGGCGCAATCAGCCCCAGCATTTT,CATSDTGRNQPQHF,TRBJ1-5,TRBV24-1,.,.
TGTGCCACCAGCAGAGACCAGGGGTGGTCCTCTGGAAACACCATATATTTT,CATSRDQGWSSGNTIYF,TRBJ1-3,TRBV15,many,.
TGTGCCAGCAGCGTAGCGGGAGAAACAGATACGCAGTATTTT,CASSVAGETDTQYF,TRBJ2-3,TRBV7-6,.,TRBD2
TGCAGCGTTTCCCCCCACCAGGGCCCCGGTGAGGGCTACACCTTC,CSVSPHQGPGEGYTF,TRBJ1-2,TRBV29-1,.,.
TGTGCCAGCAGCTTAGATCGGGAGCAGTACTTC,CASSLDREQYF,TRBJ2-7,TRBV5-1,many,.
TGTGCCACCCTCCAAGGCAGCCTCTCGACTGAAGCTTTCTTT,CATLQGSLSTEAFF,TRBJ1-1,TRBV2,many,.
TGCAGCGCTAGACAGGGTTGGGATCAGCCCCAGCATTTT,CSARQGWDQPQHF,TRBJ1-5,TRBV29-1,.,TRBD1
TGTGCCAGCAGGGCCCGGGACAGCTCCTACGAGCAGTACTTC,CASRARDSSYEQYF,TRBJ2-7,TRBV10-3,.,TRBD1
TGCAGCGTTGACCCAGCGGGGGTACAAGAGACCCAGTACTTC,CSVDPAGVQETQYF,TRBJ2-5,TRBV29-1,.,TRBD2
TGCAGTGCTAGATCTTACAGGGGGGATCAGCCCCAGTACTTC,CSARSYRGDQPQYF,TRBJ2-5,TRBV20-1,.,TRBD1
TGTGCCAGCAGCTTTTTGGCGGCCGAAGGAGGGGAGCAGTTCTTC,CASSFLAAEGGEQFF,TRBJ2-1,TRBV7-2,.,.
TGTGCCCTACGGACAGTTCGAGAGACCCAGTACTTC,CALRTVRETQYF,TRBJ2-5,TRBV10-3,.,.
TGTGCCAGCAGTTACGGCGGACAGGGGCGCGAGTACCAAGAGACCCAGTACTTC,CASSYGGQGREYQETQYF,TRBJ2-5,TRBV6-7,.,TRBD1
TGTGCCAGCAGTTTAGCCGGGACAGGGGGTTTACCCCAGCATTTT,CASSLAGTGGLPQHF,TRBJ1-5,TRBV12-3/TRBV12-4,.,TRBD1
TGTGCCAGCAGTGAGACTAGCCAAGAGACCCAGTACTTC,CASSETSQETQYF,TRBJ2-5,TRBV2,.,.
TGTGCCAGCAAGGAGACTAGCTCCTACGAGCAGTACTTC,CASKETSSYEQYF,TRBJ2-7,TRBV2,.,.
TGTGCCAGCAGCTTAGCCCTAGGTACAGGGGCAAACACTGAAGCTTTCTTT,CASSLALGTGANTEAFF,TRBJ1-1,TRBV7-9,.,TRBD1
TGCAGCGTTGCGGATAGCGCCGATTCCTACGAGCAGTACTTC,CSVADSADSYEQYF,TRBJ2-7,TRBV29-1,many,.
TGCAGTGCGGTAATCCGGGACAGGGCCTACGAGCAGTACTTC,CSAVIRDRAYEQYF,TRBJ2-7,TRBV20-1,.,TRBD1
TGTGCCAGTTCGACAGCACTCTCTGGAAACACCATATATTTT,CASSTALSGNTIYF,TRBJ1-3,TRBV12-3/TRBV12-4,few,.
TGTGCCACTCGGGGGAGAGGGGGCGAGCTTAACACCGGGGAGCTGTTTTTT,CATRGRGGELNTGELFF,TRBJ2-2,TRBV15,few,.
TGTGCCAGCAGTTTAACTAGCGGAGGTACCTTGTACTTC,CASSLTSGGTLYF,TRBJ2-7,TRBV12-3/TRBV12-4,.,TRBD2
TGTGCCAGTAGTATGGCTTGGGGGAACACCATATATTTT,CASSMAWGNTIYF,TRBJ1-3,TRBV19,many,.
TGTGCCAGCAGCGTAGAGTCAGGAAGTTCACCCCTCCACTTT,CASSVESGSSPLHF,TRBJ1-6,TRBV9,many,.
TGTGCCATCAGGGGGACAGGGACGGGGAACACTGAAGCTTTCTTT,CAIRGTGTGNTEAFF,TRBJ1-1,TRBV10-3,many,TRBD1
TGTGCCAGCAGCTTTGGGGACGTAGCGGGAGAGATAGAGCAGTACTTC,CASSFGDVAGEIEQYF,TRBJ2-7,TRBV7-8,.,TRBD2
TGTGCCAGCAGTGAGGTGCCGGGAGTAAGGGAGACCCAGTACTTC,CASSEVPGVRETQYF,TRBJ2-5,TRBV2,many,.
TGTGCCATCAGTGAGAGGGAGAGCACTGAAGCTTTCTTT,CAISERESTEAFF,TRBJ1-1,TRBV6-6,.,.
TGTGCCAGCAGGCAGGACAGGGCGTATCTTGCTGAAGCTTTCTTT,CASRQDRAYLAEAFF,TRBJ1-1,TRBV28,.,TRBD1
TGTGCCAGCAGCTTTTGGGGTAGCAATCAGCCCCAGCATTTT,CASSFWGSNQPQHF,TRBJ1-5,TRBV7-8,.,.
TGCAGCGTAGGGCAGTCCCTTCGGTTC,CSVGQSLRF,TRBJ2-7,TRBV29-1,.,.
TGTGCCAGCAGTCGGCACGGGCAGCCCCAGCATTTT,CASSRHGQPQHF,TRBJ1-5,TRBV2,.,.
TGTGCCAGTGGGTCGGGCGGAGGGCACACCGGAGGCTACACCTTC,CASGSGGGHTGGYTF,TRBJ1-2,TRBV19,.,.
TGCAGCGTTGATCGGGCGGGGGCGGGCTATGGCTACACCTTC,CSVDRAGAGYGYTF,TRBJ1-2,TRBV29-1,few,.
TGCAGTGCTAGAGACGGGGGGGACTATGGCTACACCTTC,CSARDGGDYGYTF,TRBJ1-2,TRBV20-1,.,.
TGTGCCAGCAGCAGAGGGAGGGGGGCGCGGAACACTGAAGCTTTCTTT,CASSRGRGARNTEAFF,TRBJ1-1,TRBV7-9,.,.
TGTGCCACCAGCCTTGTCGTGTTGCCCCAGCATTTT,CATSLVVLPQHF,TRBJ1-5,TRBV24-1,many,.
TGTGCCAGCAGCTTCGGGACTGCATACTACGAGCAGTACTTC,CASSFGTAYYEQYF,TRBJ2-7,TRBV12-3/TRBV12-4,.,.
TGTGCCAGCAGGCCTAGCGGTTACACCGGGGAGCTGTTTTTT,CASRPSGYTGELFF,TRBJ2-2,TRBV5-4,few,TRBD2
TGTGCCAGCAGTTCCCGGCCACCGCTGGAAACCCCCACCAACGAGCAGTACTTC,CASSSRPPLETPTNEQYF,TRBJ2-7,TRBV11-2,.,.
TGTGCCAGCAGTTTGGGAATCGTGCCCTTAGGGACAGGTTGTTGCAATCAGCCCCAGCATTTT,CASSLGIVPLGTGCCNQPQHF,TRBJ1-5,TRBV12-3/TRBV12-4,.,TRBD1
TGTGCCAGCAGGAGACAGGAGTCCTACGAGCAGTACTTC,CASRRQESYEQYF,TRBJ2-7,TRBV2,many,.
TGCAGTGCTAGAGATCCGGGAGTCGTAGAGACCCAGTACTTC,CSARDPGVVETQYF,TRBJ2-5,TRBV20-1,.,.
TGCAGCGCCCAAGGGGGGGCCGGTCAGCCCCAGCATTTT,CSAQGGAGQPQHF,TRBJ1-5,TRBV29-1,many,.
TGTGCCAGTAGTAAAATCTCTGGGGCCAACGTCCTGACTTTC,CASSKISGANVLTF,TRBJ2-6,TRBV19,many,.